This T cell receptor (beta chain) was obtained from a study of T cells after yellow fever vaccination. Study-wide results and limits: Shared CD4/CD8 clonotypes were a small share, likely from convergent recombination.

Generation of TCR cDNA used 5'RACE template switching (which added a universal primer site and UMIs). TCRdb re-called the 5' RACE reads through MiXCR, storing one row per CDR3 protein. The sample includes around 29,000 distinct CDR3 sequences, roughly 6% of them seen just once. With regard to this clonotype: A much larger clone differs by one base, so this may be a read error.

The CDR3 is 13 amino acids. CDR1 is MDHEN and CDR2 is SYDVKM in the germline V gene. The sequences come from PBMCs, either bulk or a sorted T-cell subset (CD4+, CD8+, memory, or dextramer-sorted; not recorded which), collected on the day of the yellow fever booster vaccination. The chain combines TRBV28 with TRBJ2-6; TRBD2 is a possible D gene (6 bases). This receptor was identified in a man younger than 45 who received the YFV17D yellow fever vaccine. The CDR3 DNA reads TGTGCCAGTAGGGACTTTGGGGCCAGCGTCCTGACTTTC. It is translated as CASRDFGASVLTF.